This passage covers 19 T cell receptor beta chains from one sample sequenced in a study of cytomegalovirus exposure and HLA in healthy donors. The primer mix had 60 Vbeta and 13 Jbeta primers. This table comes from immunoSEQ multiplex PCR, and its TCRdb copy is limited to in-frame clones, with some not included. Among around 130,000 clones listed, approximately 66% were seen once. Sequencing was carried out using PBMCs. The origin of the receptors is a woman aged 40-49 years in good health and CMV-seropositive.

The chain links TRBV7-8 to TRBJ1-2; possible D gene TRBD1, 5 bases. V was shortened by 5 bases and J by 0 bases, with 10 bases between the two germline ends. Germline assignment: CDR1 SGHVS and CDR2 FQNEAQ. The CDR3 is 14 residues long. The CDR3 spells CASSPGGANYGYTF. CDR3 DNA: TGTGCCAGCAGCCCGGGGGGGGCTAACTATGGCTACACCTTC.

This sequence joins TRBV6-4 and TRBJ2-1, with a weak D call TRBD1 (5 bases). The CDR3 has 15 residues. Trimming shortened V by 0 bases and J by 7 bases, and 13 bases separated the two germline ends. CDR1 is MRHNA, CDR2 SNTAGT, per germline. In DNA, the CDR3 is TGTGCCAGCAGTGACTCCCCGGACACCAATAATGAGCAGTTCTTC. Translating it yields CASSDSPDTNNEQFF.

This clone occurred once. This chain links TRBV5-1 with TRBJ1-3; 8 nucleotides line up with TRBD1. The germline CDR1 and CDR2 sequences are SGHRS and YFSETQ. V dropped 0 bases and J dropped 3; count of bases not matched to a gene: 5. The CDR3 consists of 16 residues. The CDR3 bases are TGCGCCAGCAGCTTGGCCGGGACAGGTCGTGGAAACACCATATATTTT. Translating gives CASSLAGTGRGNTIYF.

V gene TRBV11-2 combines with J gene TRBJ1-1, with D possibly matching TRBD1 (6 bases). Looked up from germline, CDR1 is SGHAT and CDR2 is FQNNGV. Trimming removed 3 bases at V and 6 bases at J, with 11 bases between. This CDR3 spans 13 amino acids. CDR3 bases: TGTGCCAGCAGCTTCGACACAGGGTCTGAAGCTTTCTTT. Translation: CASSFDTGSEAFF.

The V call is TRBV5-1, the J call TRBJ1-2; D might be TRBD1 (6 bases). CDR3 length: 13 residues. Germline CDR1 SGHRS, CDR2 YFSETQ. V was pared by 4 bases and J by 2 bases, with 9 bases between. CDR3 bases: TGCGCCAGCAGCCCTCAGGGGAACTATGGCTACACCTTC. Its translation: CASSPQGNYGYTF. Drawing the rest from reference TRBV5-1 and TRBJ1-2, the complete variable domain is KAGVTQTPRYLIKTRGQQVTLSCSPISGHRSVSWYQQTPGQGLQFLFEYFSETQRNKGNFPGRFSGRQFSNSRSEMNVSTLELGDSALYLCASSPQGNYGYTFGSGTRLTVV.

J is TRBJ1-6 and V is TRBV5-1; D might be TRBD1 (5 bases). CDR3 length: 14 amino acids. Germline CDR1 is SGHRS and CDR2 is YFSETQ. The V gene lost 4 bases and the J gene lost 8 bases, with 13 bases spanning the gap. CDR3 sequence: CASSVRDLDSPLHF. The CDR3 DNA sequence: TGCGCCAGCAGCGTCCGGGACTTAGATTCACCCCTCCACTTT.

This clone was counted once. The chain joins TRBV9 to TRBJ1-2; D unresolved. The V end lost 0 bases, the J end lost 13 bases, and 22 bases lay between the germline ends. Germline V CDR1 and CDR2: SGDLS, YYNGEE. CDR3 length equals 15 residues. In nucleotides, the CDR3 is TGTGCCAGCAGCGTAGCTCCCTCTCTCGGGATGTTTCCCACCTTC. It is translated as CASSVAPSLGMFPTF.

V gene TRBV6-5 combines with J gene TRBJ2-2; 11 nucleotides align to TRBD2. This CDR3 contains 15 residues. CDR1 and CDR2 (germline): MNHEY, SVGAGI. V was pared by 6 bases and J by 5 bases, with 5 bases of the junction left unmatched. The CDR3 sequence: CASSRTSGYTGELFF. CDR3 in DNA: TGTGCCAGCAGCCGGACTAGCGGGTATACCGGGGAGCTGTTTTTT.

This clone appeared a few times. The V gene is TRBV6-6, the J gene TRBJ1-3; 9 bases fit TRBD1. There are 14 residues in the CDR3. Germline CDR1 is MNHNY and CDR2 is SVGAGI (reference sequence). The V gene end was trimmed by 10 bases and the J gene end by 4 bases; junction bases not matched to a gene: 8. The DNA for the CDR3 is TGTGCCACCCTGGGGACAGGGTCGGGAAACACCATATATTTT. Its protein is CATLGTGSGNTIYF.

The genes are TRBV18 and TRBJ1-1; 9 bases map to TRBD1. The CDR3 consists of 16 residues. J lost 6 bases, V lost 2 bases, and 10 bases had no gene match. Germline CDR1 reads KGHSH; CDR2 reads LQKENI. CDR3 in DNA: TGTGCCAGCTCACCATCCGGGACAGGGTTTGTGGCTGAAGCTTTCTTT. Translating gives CASSPSGTGFVAEAFF. Using reference TRBV18 and TRBJ1-1 for the parts outside the CDR3, the full variable domain is NAGVMQNPRHLVRRRGQEARLRCSPMKGHSHVYWYRQLPEEGLKFMVYLQKENIIDESGMPKERFSAEFPKEGPSILRIQQVVRGDSAAYFCASSPSGTGFVAEAFFGQGTRLTVV.

A few counts support this clone. The chain links TRBV14 to TRBJ2-1; D unclear. V lost 0 bases, J lost 9 bases, and 12 bases lay in between. The V gene's germline CDR1 is SGHDN and CDR2 FVKESK. The CDR3 has 14 residues. CDR3 sequence: CASSQDLVALEQFF. The CDR3 DNA reads TGTGCCAGCAGCCAAGATCTCGTGGCTCTTGAGCAGTTCTTC.

The chain is built from TRBV5-8 and TRBJ2-7; D gene uncertain. The CDR3 consists of 17 residues. The germline V gene encodes CDR1 SGHTS and CDR2 YDEGEE. V lost 0 bases, J lost 0 bases, and 16 bases lay in between. This chain's CDR3 is CASSLVSGGTSSYEQYF. In DNA, the CDR3 is TGTGCCAGCAGCTTGGTTTCAGGTGGTACGAGCTCCTACGAGCAGTACTTC.

This clone was recorded a few times. The rearrangement uses TRBV6-6 and TRBJ1-5; possible D gene TRBD1, 6 bases. V was shortened by 6 bases and J by 1 base, with 10 bases between the two germline ends. The CDR3 extends over 14 amino acids. Germline CDR1 and CDR2: MNHNY and SVGAGI (reference sequence). The CDR3 spells CASSRDNSNQPQHF. For the CDR3, the DNA is TGTGCCAGCAGCCGGGACAACAGCAATCAGCCCCAGCATTTT.

The rearrangement links TRBV10-2 to TRBJ1-4; the D gene is possibly TRBD1 (6 bases). The CDR3 totals 13 residues. Trimming left V 11 bases short and J 6 bases short, with 16 bases between. CDR1 and CDR2 (germline): WSHSY, SAAADI. The CDR3 reads CAGARGADEKLFF. CDR3 sequence (DNA): TGCGCCGGAGCACGGGGGGCAGATGAAAAACTGTTTTTT.

This chain joins TRBV6-5 and TRBJ1-2; the D is unclear. This CDR3 has 13 residues. With 7 bases removed from V and 8 bases from J, the gap between germline ends came to 17 bases. Germline V gene lookup returns CDR1 MNHEY and CDR2 SVGAGI. The CDR3 bases are TGTGCCAGCACCCCTGGAGGGCAGCGGGGCTACACCTTC. Translation gives CASTPGGQRGYTF.

The V call is TRBV9, the J call TRBJ2-7; 8 nucleotides align to TRBD1. CDR1 is SGDLS and CDR2 is YYNGEE in the germline V gene. Trimming took 3 bases from V and 2 from J; bases not matched to a gene: 1. The CDR3 length is 13 residues. CDR3: CASSAQGAYEQYF. The CDR3 DNA follows: TGTGCCAGCAGCGCACAGGGGGCCTACGAGCAGTACTTC.

This chain links TRBV5-5 with TRBJ2-5; unclear D gene. CDR1 is SGHKS, CDR2 YYEKEE, per germline (reference sequence). Trimming removed 0 bases at V and 5 bases at J, with 11 bases between. The CDR3 sequence is 14 residues long. CDR3 nucleotides: TGTGCCAGCAGCTTGGATGCGAGTGTGGAGACCCAGTACTTC. Translating it yields CASSLDASVETQYF.

V gene TRBV2 combines with J gene TRBJ2-5, with 10 nucleotides matching TRBD2. Germline CDR1 and CDR2: SNHLY and FYNNEI. J was trimmed by 5 bases and V by 4 bases; bases with no gene match: 7. This CDR3 region has 15 residues. The CDR3, as DNA: TGTGCCAGCAGTGCTGGGCTAGCGGGGGTGGAGACCCAGTACTTC. Amino acid sequence: CASSAGLAGVETQYF.

This clone came up once. The chain uses TRBV11-2 and TRBJ2-4; maybe TRBD1 (6 bases). With 3 bases removed from V and 4 bases from J, the gap between germline ends came to 16 bases. The CDR3 consists of 16 residues. Germline V CDR1 and CDR2: SGHAT, FQNNGV. CDR3 loop: CASSFKGQGKKNIQYF. DNA of the CDR3: TGTGCCAGCAGCTTTAAGGGGCAGGGGAAAAAAAACATTCAGTACTTC.